This T cell receptor (beta chain) originates from a study of cytomegalovirus exposure and HLA in healthy donors. Points on this clone: Its matching antigen is unknown.

Whole-study findings and limits: The listing of about 150 TCR beta chains classed them as cytomegalovirus-associated. For most TCR sequences rarity was the rule, although some public TCRs occurred in many donors. Reports indicated that the classifier achieved high specificity and sensitivity in diagnosing cytomegalovirus status.

The donors were in the roughly 130-subject validation cohort, distinct from the 666-subject first cohort. The CDR3 is 16 residues long. J lost 6 bases, V lost 0 bases, and 7 bases had no gene match. CDR1 is LGHNT, CDR2 FRNRAP, per germline. Assay: immunoSEQ multiplex PCR; the TCRdb copy retains only in-frame clones and omits some. The repertoire holds 130,000 or so clones, with under 90% as singletons. The receptor was isolated from a woman under 40 in good health and CMV-seronegative. The chain uses TRBV12-5 and TRBJ2-7; 11 bases agree with TRBD1. Specimen: PBMCs. The CDR3 region is CASGLVVGQGAGEQYF. The CDR3 nucleotides are TGTGCTAGTGGTTTGGTAGTTGGACAGGGGGCCGGCGAGCAGTACTTC. Filled out from reference TRBV12-5 and TRBJ2-7, the complete variable domain reads DARVTQTPRHKVTEMGQEVTMRCQPILGHNTVFWYRQTMMQGLELLAYFRNRAPLDDSGMPKDRFSAEMPDATLATLKIQPSEPRDSAVYFCASGLVVGQGAGEQYFGPGTRLTVT.